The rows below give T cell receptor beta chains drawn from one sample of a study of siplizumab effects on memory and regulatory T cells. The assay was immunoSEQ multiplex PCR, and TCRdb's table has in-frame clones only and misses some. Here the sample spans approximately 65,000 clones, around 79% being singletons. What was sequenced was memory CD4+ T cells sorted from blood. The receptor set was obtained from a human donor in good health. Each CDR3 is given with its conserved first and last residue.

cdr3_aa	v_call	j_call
CASSLAGTDSGNTIYF	TRBV5-1	TRBJ1-3
CASSLAAGLVYEQYF	TRBV11-3	TRBJ2-7
CATSKGGLAASNEQFF	TRBV15	TRBJ2-1
CASNGRPYF	TRBV7-2	TRBJ1-2
CASSRGGLVGTGELFF	TRBV5-1	TRBJ2-2
CASSASPHSSSYNEQFF	TRBV9	TRBJ2-1
CASSPLAGPYNEQFF	TRBV18	TRBJ2-1
CASSTETGGNYGYTF	TRBV19	TRBJ1-2
CASTPTGEETQYF	TRBV7-9	TRBJ2-5
CASSQIENDGYTF	TRBV14	TRBJ1-2
CAWSVLDRASGELFF	TRBV30	TRBJ2-2
CAARQQQNTEAFF	TRBV19	TRBJ1-1
CASSWTGIYNEQFF	TRBV18	TRBJ2-1
CASSAGQQNTEAFF	TRBV18	TRBJ1-1
CASSLVPSGGQETQYF	TRBV5-1	TRBJ2-5
CAGTGQMSNTEAFF	TRBV7-9	TRBJ1-1
CASRAGGRTGELFF	TRBV27	TRBJ2-2
CASSIRANEQFF	TRBV19	TRBJ2-1
CASSPHGQGTGVYSNQPQHF	TRBV21-1	TRBJ1-5
CASIPTTGEAFF	TRBV25-1	TRBJ1-1
CASASGAAGNTIYF	TRBV6-1	TRBJ1-3
CASTPSNIQYF	TRBV7-2	TRBJ2-4
CASTRLQANKNIQYF	TRBV2	TRBJ2-4
CASSVDLGQGPEAFF	TRBV9	TRBJ1-1
CASSPRGQGGTGELFF	TRBV9	TRBJ2-2